The rows below give T cell receptor beta chains drawn from one sample of a study of breast tumors, draining lymph nodes, adjacent tissues. TCRdb re-analysed the multiplex PCR reads in MiXCR, keeping a single row per CDR3 protein. The table lists some 100,000 distinct CDR3 sequences, over 20% of them singletons. The sample comprised axillary lymph node tissue. The receptors shown here come from a female donor with breast cancer. Some clones in this sample may be carry-over from other donors' samples. The CDR3 runs from the conserved cysteine through the conserved F or W. A D gene is named only where the DNA matches it firmly. Rows give clone size only sometimes, using once, few, many, or a class for an expanded clone.

TRBV5-6,TRBJ2-7,many,NA,13,CASSLGQYYEQYF,TGTGCCAGCAGCTTGGGACAGTACTACGAGCAGTACTTC
TRBV12-5,TRBJ2-2,many,TRBD2,17,CASGLVRTSGYTGELFF,TGTGCTAGTGGTTTGGTACGGACTAGCGGTTACACCGGGGAGCTGTTTTTT
TRBV5-6,TRBJ2-7,many,NA,11,CASSLQQSLYF,TGTGCCAGCAGCTTGCAACAGTCGCTGTACTTC
TRBV4-1,TRBJ1-2,many,TRBD1,17,CASSQPPIRGINDGYTF,TGCGCCAGCAGCCAACCCCCCATCAGGGGGATCAATGATGGCTACACCTTC
TRBV7-2,TRBJ1-5,many,NA,15,CASSPAGGGNQPQHF,TGTGCCAGCAGCCCGGCGGGGGGAGGGAATCAGCCCCAGCATTTT
TRBV20-1,TRBJ2-1,many,TRBD2,14,CSASGTSGINEQFF,TGCAGTGCGTCCGGGACTAGCGGGATCAATGAGCAGTTCTTC
TRBV10-3,TRBJ2-3,NA,NA,10,CAISESRTDF,TGTGCCATCAGTGAGTCAAGGACAGATTTT
TRBV6-1,TRBJ1-2,many,NA,14,CASSPYRANYGYTF,TGTGCCAGCAGCCCTTACAGGGCTAACTATGGCTACACCTTC
TRBV9,TRBJ2-7,many,TRBD1,16,CASSAGDRGLTYEQYF,TGTGCCAGCAGCGCGGGGGACAGGGGATTAACCTACGAGCAGTACTTC
TRBV20-1,TRBJ2-1,many,NA,14,CSARDSHSYNEQFF,TGCAGTGCTAGAGACAGTCACTCCTACAATGAGCAGTTCTTC
TRBV19,TRBJ1-5,NA,TRBD1,15,CASSPGQGGNQPQHF,TGTGCCAGTAGTCCCGGACAGGGCGGCAATCAGCCCCAGCATTTT
TRBV12-3/TRBV12-4,TRBJ1-5,many,NA,14,CASSRQNSNQPQHF,TGTGCCAGCAGTCGACAGAATAGCAATCAGCCCCAGCATTTT
TRBV2,TRBJ1-2,many,NA,11,CASRQNYGYTF,TGTGCCAGCAGACAGAACTATGGCTACACCTTC
TRBV6-2/TRBV6-3,TRBJ2-1,many,NA,14,CASGSGASYNEQFF,TGTGCCAGCGGTAGCGGTGCCTCCTACAATGAGCAGTTCTTC
TRBV7-9,TRBJ1-2,many,NA,12,CASSLGDLGYTF,TGTGCCAGCAGCTTAGGGGACCTGGGCTACACCTTC
TRBV27,TRBJ2-1,NA,NA,14,CASSLRGVGNEQSF,TGTGCCAGCAGTTTAAGGGGAGTGGGCAATGAGCAGTCCTTC
TRBV20-1,TRBJ2-3,once,TRBD2,13,CSAGLATTDTQYF,TGCAGTGCAGGACTAGCGACCACAGATACGCAGTATTTT
TRBV14,TRBJ1-2,many,TRBD1,15,CASSQDTGTVYGYTF,TGTGCCAGCAGCCAGGACACCGGGACAGTCTATGGCTACACCTTC
TRBV7-9,TRBJ2-2,many,NA,17,CASTQPTDGAYTGELFF,TGTGCCAGCACCCAGCCTACGGACGGAGCATACACCGGGGAGCTGTTTTTT
TRBV5-4,TRBJ2-2,NA,TRBD1,15,CASSSQGAGTGELFF,TGTGCCAGCAGCTCACAGGGGGCGGGGACCGGGGAGCTGTTTTTT
TRBV19,TRBJ1-2,many,TRBD1,17,CASSRSWNADRNYGYTF,TGTGCCAGTAGTAGGTCTTGGAATGCGGACAGGAACTATGGCTACACCTTC
TRBV6-5,TRBJ1-6,many,TRBD1,18,CASSLTYDRGTAGSPLHF,TGTGCCAGCAGTCTCACTTATGACAGGGGAACGGCTGGTTCACCCCTCCACTTT
TRBV6-1,TRBJ2-1,many,TRBD2,15,CASPRGGPTYNEQFF,TGTGCCAGTCCTCGCGGGGGGCCCACCTACAATGAGCAGTTCTTC
TRBV19,TRBJ2-1,many,NA,15,CASSISGSSYNEQFF,TGTGCCAGTAGTATTAGCGGAAGCTCCTACAATGAGCAGTTCTTC
TRBV11-2,TRBJ2-7,few,TRBD2,14,CASSSGLAGTRTVF,TGTGCCAGCAGCTCGGGACTAGCGGGAACCCGGACAGTCTTC
TRBV20-1,TRBJ2-3,many,NA,16,CSARNPAAVSTDTQYF,TGCAGTGCTAGAAACCCGGCGGCAGTTAGCACAGATACGCAGTATTTT
TRBV20-1,TRBJ1-5,NA,NA,15,CSARGLTAGDQPQHF,TGCAGTGCTAGAGGGCTGACAGCCGGGGATCAGCCCCAGCATTTT
TRBV6-6,TRBJ2-5,many,NA,16,CASRSQKQGARETQYF,TGTGCCAGCAGATCTCAGAAGCAGGGCGCGAGAGAGACCCAGTACTTC
TRBV4-1,TRBJ2-1,many,NA,13,CASRHGSRGEQFF,TGCGCCAGCAGACACGGGAGCCGCGGTGAGCAGTTCTTC
TRBV5-1,TRBJ2-5,many,NA,13,CASSLRAQETQYF,TGCGCCAGCAGCTTGAGGGCCCAAGAGACCCAGTACTTC
TRBV7-9,TRBJ1-6,many,NA,11,CASSLDGVLHF,TGTGCCAGCAGCTTAGATGGGGTCCTCCACTTT
TRBV6-2/TRBV6-3,TRBJ1-5,few,TRBD1,16,CASSYQGQGANQPQHF,TGTGCCAGCAGTTACCAGGGACAGGGGGCCAATCAGCCCCAGCATTTT
TRBV19,TRBJ1-2,many,NA,14,CASSINWDLEGYTF,TGTGCCAGTAGTATAAACTGGGACCTGGAAGGCTACACCTTC
TRBV5-6,TRBJ2-7,many,TRBD2,14,CASRKGLALREQYF,TGTGCCAGCAGGAAGGGACTAGCCCTTCGGGAGCAGTACTTC
TRBV9,TRBJ2-3,many,TRBD1,17,CASSASRTGLRTDTQYF,TGTGCCAGCAGCGCTAGCCGGACAGGATTACGCACAGATACGCAGTATTTT
TRBV3-1,TRBJ2-5,many,TRBD1,15,CASSQYDRDPWTQYF,TGTGCCAGCAGCCAATACGACAGGGACCCATGGACCCAGTACTTC
TRBV7-2,TRBJ1-2,many,NA,14,CASSLDLANYGYTF,TGTGCCAGCAGCTTAGACCTAGCTAACTATGGCTACACCTTC
TRBV29-1,TRBJ2-1,many,TRBD2,13,CSVNLGGVYEQFF,TGCAGCGTTAATCTGGGGGGGGTCTATGAGCAGTTCTTC
TRBV2,TRBJ1-6,many,TRBD1,14,CASRDRGYNSPLHF,TGTGCCAGCAGAGACAGGGGATATAATTCACCCCTCCACTTT
TRBV7-9,TRBJ2-1,many,NA,15,CASSFGRHPHNEQFF,TGTGCCAGCAGCTTCGGACGCCACCCCCACAATGAGCAGTTCTTC
TRBV19,TRBJ2-5,NA,NA,13,CASSIVGSETQYF,TGTGCCAGTAGTATAGTAGGGTCGGAGACCCAGTACTTC
TRBV19,TRBJ2-3,few,NA,14,CASTPRGSTDTQYF,TGTGCCAGTACCCCCCGGGGGAGCACAGATACGCAGTATTTT
TRBV27,TRBJ1-6,many,NA,13,CASSSSANSPLHF,TGTGCCAGCAGTTCTTCAGCTAATTCACCCCTCCACTTT